Below, 26 T cell receptor beta chains from the same sample are listed, as sequenced in a study of blood T cell repertoires in COVID-19. Assay: immunoSEQ multiplex PCR; the TCRdb copy retains only in-frame clones and omits some. Of approximately 110,000 clones in the sample, 85% to 90% were seen once. Material: peripheral blood. The receptors stem from a woman of 80 years or more with acute or convalescent COVID-19.

This clone was counted between two and nine times. The chain combines TRBV10-3 with TRBJ1-2, with TRBD1 as a possible D gene (5 bases). Germline loops: CDR1 ENHRY, CDR2 SYGVKD. The V gene lost 0 bases and the J gene lost 4 bases, with 6 bases spanning the gap. This CDR3 is 13 amino acids long. In DNA, the CDR3 is TGTGCCATCAGTGAGTCGACAGTCTATGGCTACACCTTC. Its protein product is CAISESTVYGYTF.

The rearrangement uses TRBV5-1 and TRBJ2-3; 10 nucleotides agree with TRBD2. Germline lookup yields CDR1 SGHRS and CDR2 YFSETQ. The CDR3 length is 16 residues. The ends lost 3 bases at V and 2 bases at J; junction bases unmatched: 6. CDR3 sequence reads: CASSSQAGGPTDTQYF. The DNA of the CDR3 is TGCGCCAGCAGCTCCCAAGCGGGGGGGCCCACAGATACGCAGTATTTT.

The chain has TRBV29-1 and TRBJ2-3, with 8 bases fitting TRBD1. The CDR3 spans 13 residues. Germline lookup yields CDR1 SQVTM and CDR2 ANQGSEA. Trimming at V came to 6 bases and at J to 8 bases, leaving 10 bases not matched to a gene. In DNA, the CDR3 is TGCAGCGTCAGCGGACAGGGACAATCTACGCAGTATTTT. Protein product: CSVSGQGQSTQYF.

J is TRBJ1-4 and V is TRBV3-1 (or the pseudogene TRBV3-2), with no clear D. This CDR3 has 15 residues. The germline V gene has CDR1 LGHDT and CDR2 YNNKEL (reference sequence). Trimming removed 2 bases at V and 0 bases at J, with 7 bases between. CDR3 sequence (DNA): TGTGCCAGCAGCCAACCGGCGGCAACTAATGAAAAACTGTTTTTT. Translated: CASSQPAATNEKLFF.

This clone appeared a single time. The chain links TRBV5-8 to TRBJ2-7; 11 positions agree with TRBD2. V trimming: 3 bases; J trimming: 5 bases; junction bases outside the gene matches: 4. Per germline, CDR1 SGHTS and CDR2 YDEGEE. This CDR3 contains 14 residues. The chain's CDR3 is CASSSGTSGHEQYF. In DNA, the CDR3 is TGTGCCAGCAGCTCCGGGACTAGCGGCCACGAGCAGTACTTC. Based on the CDR3 plus reference TRBV5-8 and TRBJ2-7, the full variable domain is EAGVTQSPTHLIKTRGQQATLRCSPISGHTSVYWYQQALGLGLQFLLWYDEGEERNRGNFPPRFSGRQFPNYSSELNVNALELEDSALYLCASSSGTSGHEQYFGPGTRLTVT.

This chain uses TRBV7-6 with TRBJ1-1; 10 bases agree with TRBD1. V trimming: 5 bases; J trimming: 4 bases; junction bases outside the gene matches: 16. The germline CDR1 and CDR2 sequences are SGHVS and FNYEAQ. The CDR3 runs to 18 residues. The CDR3 DNA reads as TGTGCCAGCAGCCCCGGCCTGGGGACAGGGGTAGGAATCACTGAAGCTTTCTTT. This gives the protein CASSPGLGTGVGITEAFF.

V and J are TRBV5-5 and TRBJ2-3, with D perhaps TRBD2 (6 bases). The CDR3 runs 14 residues. Germline V gene lookup returns CDR1 SGHKS and CDR2 YYEKEE (reference sequence). V lost 4 bases and J lost 2, with 11 bases in between. Here the CDR3 DNA reads TGTGCCAGCAGCGTAGAACTAGCCACAGATACGCAGTATTTT. It translates to CASSVELATDTQYF.

The V and J genes are TRBV7-9 and TRBJ1-1, with 8 bases that match TRBD1. Germline lookup yields CDR1 SEHNR and CDR2 FQNEAQ (reference sequence). The CDR3 covers 16 residues. Trimming removed 5 bases from V and 0 bases from J; junction bases left unmatched: 8. The CDR3 here is CASSPQRGQVNTEAFF. The CDR3 nucleotides are TGTGCCAGCAGCCCCCAGCGGGGACAGGTGAACACTGAAGCTTTCTTT. Combining the CDR3 with reference TRBV7-9 and TRBJ1-1 gives the whole variable domain DTGVSQNPRHKITKRGQNVTFRCDPISEHNRLYWYRQTLGQGPEFLTYFQNEAQLEKSRLLSDRFSAERPKGSFSTLEIQRTEQGDSAMYLCASSPQRGQVNTEAFFGQGTRLTVV.

This clone appeared a single time. The chain combines TRBV9 with TRBJ2-1; D is possibly TRBD2 (7 bases). CDR1 is SGDLS, CDR2 YYNGEE, per germline. V lost 3 bases and J 5 bases, leaving 15 bases between the germline ends. The CDR3 length is 15 residues. The CDR3 protein is CASSERGGGHNEQFF. In DNA form, the CDR3 reads TGTGCCAGCAGCGAGAGGGGCGGGGGCCACAATGAGCAGTTCTTC.

The chain couples TRBV4-3 to TRBJ1-3, with D possibly matching TRBD1 (6 bases). Germline V gene sequence: CDR1 LGHNA, CDR2 YSLEER. Trimming cost V 2 bases and J 0 bases, with 8 bases left between them. The CDR3 is 15 amino acids. The CDR3 DNA sequence: TGCGCCAGCAGCCAACAGGGGAACTCTGGAAACACCATATATTTT. Its protein product is CASSQQGNSGNTIYF.

J is TRBJ2-3 and V is TRBV7-8, with TRBD2 as a possible D gene (6 bases). There are 14 residues in the CDR3. V was clipped by 5 bases and J by 5 bases, with 14 bases between them. Germline lookup yields CDR1 SGHVS and CDR2 FQNEAQ. The CDR3: CASSRGVGGDTQYF. CDR3 in DNA: TGTGCCAGCAGCCGAGGGGTGGGGGGAGATACGCAGTATTTT.

The V call is TRBV14, the J call TRBJ1-1; TRBD1 agrees at 8 bases. Germline CDR1 is SGHDN and CDR2 is FVKESK. J was trimmed by 7 bases and V by 1 base; bases with no gene match: 5. The CDR3 sequence is 14 residues long. The CDR3 nucleotides are TGTGCCAGCAGCCAAGGCGACGGGACAGGTGAAGCTTTCTTT. Protein product: CASSQGDGTGEAFF.

The chain carries TRBV10-2 and TRBJ1-2; D perhaps matches TRBD1 (6 bases). The CDR3 contains 13 residues. Trimming removed 3 bases at V and 4 bases at J, with 9 bases between. Germline CDR1 is WSHSY and CDR2 is SAAADI. The CDR3 reads CASSEIRGYGYTF. The CDR3 region has the DNA TGCGCCAGCAGTGAAATCAGGGGCTATGGCTACACCTTC.

A remark on this clone: Germline is not matched at one junction end, which may reflect a read error. The CDR3 loop is CASTYGGSSHRYF. Here the CDR3 DNA reads TGTGCCAGCACTTACGGAGGATCTTCCCATAGGTACTTC. The chain employs TRBV6-5 and TRBJ2-5; a possible D gene is TRBD2 (5 bases). This CDR3 is built from 13 residues. Per germline, CDR1 MNHEY and CDR2 SVGAGI.

This clone was detected only once. The V and J genes are TRBV3-1 (or the pseudogene TRBV3-2) and TRBJ2-5; D is perhaps TRBD1 (5 bases). The V gene lost 1 base and the J gene lost 2 bases, with 17 bases spanning the gap. CDR1 and CDR2 from the germline V gene are LGHDT and YNNKEL (reference sequence). This CDR3 contains 17 residues. The CDR3 loop is CASSQAWSGNYQETQYF. In DNA, the CDR3 is TGTGCCAGCAGCCAAGCGTGGTCAGGGAACTATCAAGAGACCCAGTACTTC.

The CDR3 loop reads CASSFQVGGTEAFF. The CDR3, as DNA: TGCGCCAGCAGCTTTCAGGTTGGAGGCACTGAAGCTTTCTTT. J is TRBJ1-1 and V is TRBV5-1, with D uncertain. Trimming left V 2 bases short and J 4 bases short, with 12 bases between. Germline CDR1 reads SGHRS; CDR2 reads YFSETQ. This CDR3 has 14 amino acids.

The chain recombines TRBV7-2 with TRBJ2-2; a weak D match, TRBD2 (6 bases). The CDR3 covers 14 residues. Germline assignment: CDR1 SGHTA and CDR2 FQGNSA. Trimming removed 7 bases from V and 3 bases from J, with 12 bases in between. The CDR3 nucleotides are TGTGCCAGCACCCCCTGGAGGGACACCGGGGAGCTGTTTTTT. Protein product: CASTPWRDTGELFF.

The chain recombines TRBV19 with TRBJ2-2; possible D gene TRBD1, 5 bases. This CDR3 comprises 15 residues. Per germline, CDR1 LNHDA and CDR2 SQIVND (reference sequence). V was pared by 6 bases and J by 6 bases, with 17 bases between. In nucleotides, the CDR3 is TGTGCCAGTAGCAATAGGGGCCTATTATCCGGGGAGCTGTTTTTT. This codes for CASSNRGLLSGELFF.

The chain joins TRBV9 to TRBJ1-1; 8 nucleotides line up with TRBD1. The germline gives CDR1 SGDLS, CDR2 YYNGEE. Trimming at V came to 4 bases and at J to 4 bases, leaving 9 bases not matched to a gene. This CDR3 comprises 15 residues. CDR3 bases: TGTGCCAGCAGCCCCAGACAGGGGAGGATCACTGAAGCTTTCTTT. Its protein is CASSPRQGRITEAFF.

V and J are TRBV7-2 and TRBJ1-3; 9 nucleotides agree with TRBD1. Germline-derived CDR1 and CDR2 are SGHTA and FQGNSA. This CDR3 has 17 residues. The V and J ends lost 2 bases and 4 bases, in that order; junction bases with no gene match: 9. CDR3 DNA: TGTGCCAGCAGCTTAAAGGTGGGGGGACAGGGCGGAAACACCATATATTTT. It codes for CASSLKVGGQGGNTIYF.

The rearrangement joins TRBV6-5 to TRBJ1-5; D unclear. Germline CDR1 is MNHEY and CDR2 is SVGAGI. Deletions cut 3 bases from V and 5 bases from J, with 8 bases between. The CDR3 runs to 13 residues. The CDR3, as DNA: TGTGCCAGCAGTTATTCAGAAGATCAGCCCCAGCATTTT. Translating it yields CASSYSEDQPQHF.

This clone has a single count. The chain carries TRBV25-1 and TRBJ2-3, with TRBD2 matching 13 bases. The CDR3 totals 15 residues. The germline V gene encodes CDR1 MGHDK and CDR2 SYGVNS. The trim removed 4 bases at V and 4 bases at J, leaving 2 bases unmatched. The CDR3 protein is CASSVGTSGADTQYF. The CDR3 coding sequence is TGTGCCAGCAGTGTCGGGACTAGCGGGGCAGATACGCAGTATTTT. Supplemented by reference TRBV25-1 and TRBJ2-3, the full variable domain reads EADIYQTPRYLVIGTGKKITLECSQTMGHDKMYWYQQDPGMELHLIHYSYGVNSTEKGDLSSESTVSRIRTEHFPLTLESARPSHTSQYLCASSVGTSGADTQYFGPGTRLTVL.

The chain carries TRBV28 and TRBJ2-3; 13 nucleotides match TRBD2. Germline V gives CDR1 MDHEN, CDR2 SYDVKM. V gave up 6 bases and J gave up 5 bases; unmatched junction bases: 8. This CDR3 contains 16 residues. This CDR3 is CASSRGLAGPGDTQYF. CDR3 nucleotides: TGTGCCAGCAGCCGGGGACTAGCGGGGCCAGGAGATACGCAGTATTTT.

The rearrangement links TRBV5-1 to TRBJ1-1; the D is unclear. Germline CDR1 and CDR2: SGHRS and YFSETQ. V dropped 4 bases and J dropped 1 base, with 8 bases sitting between them. The CDR3 consists of 13 residues. This CDR3 is CASSVRSNTEAFF. In DNA form, the CDR3 reads TGCGCCAGCAGCGTCCGTTCGAACACTGAAGCTTTCTTT.

The genes are TRBV27 and TRBJ1-1; 7 positions agree with TRBD1. The germline CDR1 and CDR2 sequences are MNHEY and SMNVEV (reference sequence). V trimming: 7 bases; J trimming: 4 bases; junction bases outside the gene matches: 3. The CDR3 has 12 residues. The DNA for the CDR3 is TGTGCCAGCATGCGGGACAGCACTGAAGCTTTCTTT. Protein product: CASMRDSTEAFF.

The CDR3 DNA reads TGTGCCAGCAGCATCCGACAGGGTCTGTGGAGGGTCGGGGTTGAAAAACTGTTTTTT. Amino acid sequence: CASSIRQGLWRVGVEKLFF. This chain uses TRBV3-1 (or the pseudogene TRBV3-2) with TRBJ1-4; 7 bases map to TRBD1. The CDR3 totals 19 residues. The V and J ends lost 5 bases and 7 bases, in that order; junction bases with no gene match: 22. CDR1 LGHDT and CDR2 YNNKEL come from the germline V gene (reference sequence).